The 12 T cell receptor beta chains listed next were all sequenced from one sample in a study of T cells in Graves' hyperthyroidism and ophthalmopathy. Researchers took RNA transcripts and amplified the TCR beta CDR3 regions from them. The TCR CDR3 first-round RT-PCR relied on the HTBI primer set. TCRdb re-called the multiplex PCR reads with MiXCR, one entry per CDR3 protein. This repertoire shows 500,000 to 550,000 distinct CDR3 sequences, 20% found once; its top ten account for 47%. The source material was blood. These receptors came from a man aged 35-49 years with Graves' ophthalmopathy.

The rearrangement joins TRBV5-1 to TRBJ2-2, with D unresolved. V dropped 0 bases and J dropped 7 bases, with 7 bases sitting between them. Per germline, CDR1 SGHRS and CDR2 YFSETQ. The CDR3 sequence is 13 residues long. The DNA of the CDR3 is TGCGCCAGCAGCTTGGCGGTGGGCGGGGAGCTGTTTTTT. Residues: CASSLAVGGELFF.

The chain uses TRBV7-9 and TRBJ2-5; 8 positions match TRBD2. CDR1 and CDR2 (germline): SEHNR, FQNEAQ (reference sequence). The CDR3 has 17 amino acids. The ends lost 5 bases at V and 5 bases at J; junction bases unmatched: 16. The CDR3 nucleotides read TGTGCCAGCAGCAACCCCGCGGAGCGGGGGCCGAGGGAGACCCAGTACTTC. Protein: CASSNPAERGPRETQYF.

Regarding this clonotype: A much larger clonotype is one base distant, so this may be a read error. CDR3 loop: CASSLQRQVLANYGYTF. For the CDR3, the DNA is TGTGCCAGCAGTCTCCAACGACAGGTGTTAGCTAACTATGGCTACACCTTC. The chain carries TRBV12-3 or TRBV12-4 and TRBJ1-2, with TRBD1 as a possible D gene (6 bases). Trimming took off 5 bases at V and 0 bases at J, with 19 bases between the two ends. The CDR3 length is 17 residues.

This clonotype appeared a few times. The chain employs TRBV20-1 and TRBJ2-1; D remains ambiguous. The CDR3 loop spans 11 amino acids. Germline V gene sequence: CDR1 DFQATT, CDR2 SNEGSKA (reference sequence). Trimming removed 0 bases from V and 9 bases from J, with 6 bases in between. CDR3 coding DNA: TGCAGTGCTAGAGAGCGCCTTGAGCAGTTCTTC. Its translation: CSARERLEQFF.

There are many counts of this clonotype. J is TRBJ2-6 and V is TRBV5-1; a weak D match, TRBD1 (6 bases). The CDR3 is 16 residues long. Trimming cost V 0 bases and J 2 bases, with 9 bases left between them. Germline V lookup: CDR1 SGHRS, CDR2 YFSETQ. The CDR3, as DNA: TGCGCCAGCAGCTTGGATGGGGGCCCTGGGGCCAACGTCCTGACTTTC. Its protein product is CASSLDGGPGANVLTF. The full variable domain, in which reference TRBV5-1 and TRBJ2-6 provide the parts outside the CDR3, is KAGVTQTPRYLIKTRGQQVTLSCSPISGHRSVSWYQQTPGQGLQFLFEYFSETQRNKGNFPGRFSGRQFSNSRSEMNVSTLELGDSALYLCASSLDGGPGANVLTFGAGSRLTVL.

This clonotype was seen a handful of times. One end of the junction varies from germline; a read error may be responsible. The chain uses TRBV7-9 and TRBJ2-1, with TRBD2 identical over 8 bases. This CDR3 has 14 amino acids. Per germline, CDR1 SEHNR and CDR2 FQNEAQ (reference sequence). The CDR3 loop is CASSLAGFGNEQFF. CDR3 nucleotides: TGTGCCAGCAGTTTAGCGGGATTTGGCAATGAGCAGTTCTTC.

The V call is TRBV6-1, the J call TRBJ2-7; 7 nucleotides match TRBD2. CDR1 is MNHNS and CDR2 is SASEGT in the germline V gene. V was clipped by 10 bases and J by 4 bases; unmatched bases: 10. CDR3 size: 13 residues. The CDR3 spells CATRTSGIYEQYF. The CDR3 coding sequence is TGTGCCACAAGGACTAGTGGAATTTACGAGCAGTACTTC.

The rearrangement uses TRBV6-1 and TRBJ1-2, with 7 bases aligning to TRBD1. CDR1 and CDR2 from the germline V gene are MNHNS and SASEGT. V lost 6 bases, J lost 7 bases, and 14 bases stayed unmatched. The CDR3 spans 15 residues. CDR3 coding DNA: TGTGCCAGCAGCGCGTCTTGGGACAGCCTTGTTGGCTACACCTTC. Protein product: CASSASWDSLVGYTF.

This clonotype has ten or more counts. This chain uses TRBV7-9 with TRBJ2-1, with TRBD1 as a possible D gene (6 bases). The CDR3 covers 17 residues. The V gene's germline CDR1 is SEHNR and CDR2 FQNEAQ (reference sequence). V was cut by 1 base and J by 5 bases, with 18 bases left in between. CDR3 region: CASSLDSTGNHDNEQFF. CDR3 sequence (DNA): TGTGCCAGCAGCTTAGATTCCACAGGGAATCACGACAATGAGCAGTTCTTC.

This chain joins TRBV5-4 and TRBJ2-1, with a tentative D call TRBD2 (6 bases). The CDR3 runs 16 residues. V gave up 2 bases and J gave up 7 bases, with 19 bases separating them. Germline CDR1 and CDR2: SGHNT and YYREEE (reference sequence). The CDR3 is CASSLVGSGRLNEQFF. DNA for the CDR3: TGTGCCAGCAGCTTAGTGGGGTCAGGGAGGTTAAATGAGCAGTTCTTC.

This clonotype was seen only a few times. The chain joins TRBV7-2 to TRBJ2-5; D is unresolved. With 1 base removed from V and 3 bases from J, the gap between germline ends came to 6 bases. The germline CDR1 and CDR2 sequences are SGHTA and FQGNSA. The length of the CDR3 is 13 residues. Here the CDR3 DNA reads TGTGCCAGCAGCTTAGGGCCGGAAGAGACCCAGTACTTC. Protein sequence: CASSLGPEETQYF.

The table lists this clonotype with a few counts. CDR3 loop: CASRSRGGDTQYF. As DNA, the CDR3 is TGTGCCAGCAGGTCCCGCGGAGGGGATACGCAGTATTTT. The chain couples TRBV6-1 to TRBJ2-3, with D perhaps TRBD2 (6 bases). Trimming cost V 6 bases and J 6 bases, with 13 bases left between them. The CDR3 covers 13 residues. Germline values: CDR1 MNHNS, CDR2 SASEGT.